This TCR beta chain was profiled in a study of cytomegalovirus exposure and HLA in healthy donors. Both 60 Vbeta primers and 13 Jbeta primers went into the PCR. Sequenced by immunoSEQ multiplex PCR; TCRdb stores in-frame clones only, minus some. Of 95,000 to 150,000 clones in the sample, about 9.4% were seen once. This clone was observed a handful of times. Its antigen is currently unknown. Whole-study results and caveats: In a later analysis, the majority of CMV-associated beta chains seemingly showed HLA restriction. Across donors, sequencing depth was assumed by presence/absence analyses to be roughly uniform. When analyzed later, the rates of TCR association showed variation by HLA locus, with DRB1 the most and HLA-C the fewest.

The length of the CDR3 is 15 residues. The germline V gene has CDR1 SGHRS and CDR2 YFSETQ. Trimming cost V 0 bases and J 0 bases, with 8 bases left between them. What was sequenced was PBMCs. The chain uses TRBV5-1 and TRBJ2-3; unclear D gene. The sequence derives from a woman between 35 and 50 years old in good health and CMV-seropositive. The chain's CDR3 is CASSLAGVSTDTQYF. The CDR3 coding sequence is TGCGCCAGCAGCTTGGCCGGAGTAAGCACAGATACGCAGTATTTT.